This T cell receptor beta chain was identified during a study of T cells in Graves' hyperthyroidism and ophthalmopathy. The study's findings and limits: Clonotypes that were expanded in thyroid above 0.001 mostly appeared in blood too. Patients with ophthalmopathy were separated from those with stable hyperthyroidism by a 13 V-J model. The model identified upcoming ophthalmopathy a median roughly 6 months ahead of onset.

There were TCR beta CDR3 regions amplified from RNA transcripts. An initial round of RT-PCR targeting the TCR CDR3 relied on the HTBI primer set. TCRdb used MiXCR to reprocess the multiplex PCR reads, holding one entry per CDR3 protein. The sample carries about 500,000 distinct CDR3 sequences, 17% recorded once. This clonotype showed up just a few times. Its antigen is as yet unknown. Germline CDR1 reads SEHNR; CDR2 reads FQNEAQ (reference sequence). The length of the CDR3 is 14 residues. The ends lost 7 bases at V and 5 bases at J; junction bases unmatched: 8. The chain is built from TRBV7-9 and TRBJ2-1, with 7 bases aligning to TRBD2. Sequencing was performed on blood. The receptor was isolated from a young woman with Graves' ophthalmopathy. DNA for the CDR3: TGTGCCAGCAACCCGGGACTAATTAACAATGAGCAGTTCTTC. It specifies CASNPGLINNEQFF.